The 25 T cell receptor beta chains below all came from one sample that was sequenced in a study of blood T cell repertoires in COVID-19. Using immunoSEQ multiplex PCR, the repertoire was profiled, and TCRdb retains in-frame clones only, with some absent. The sample records some 250,000 clones, roughly 80% being singletons. What was sequenced was peripheral blood. The receptors were gathered from a woman aged 18-30 years with acute or convalescent COVID-19.

The chain has TRBV18 and TRBJ1-5; no reliable D call. The CDR3 runs 15 residues. The germline CDR1 and CDR2 sequences are KGHSH and LQKENI. Trimming took off 4 bases at V and 3 bases at J, with 13 bases between the two ends. The CDR3 coding sequence is TGTGCCAGCTCACACGGGTCGGGATTCAATCAGCCCCAGCATTTT. Its translation: CASSHGSGFNQPQHF.

The chain links TRBV27 to TRBJ2-7; 7 nucleotides line up with TRBD2. The CDR3 covers 15 residues. V lost 2 bases to trimming and J lost 7 bases; unmatched junction nucleotides: 11. CDR1 is MNHEY and CDR2 is SMNVEV in the germline V gene (reference sequence). DNA of the CDR3: TGTGCCAGCAGTTTAGGGGCGGGAGAGCGTCGGGAGCAGTACTTC. Protein product: CASSLGAGERREQYF.

The rearrangement joins TRBV5-4 to TRBJ1-2, with D possibly TRBD1 on 6 matching bases. Germline V lookup: CDR1 SGHNT, CDR2 YYREEE (reference sequence). The CDR3 is 15 residues long. V lost 2 bases and J 0 bases, leaving 11 bases between the germline ends. For the CDR3, the DNA is TGTGCCAGCAGCTTAAGTGGGGGCTCTAACTATGGCTACACCTTC. Translation gives CASSLSGGSNYGYTF.

Concerning this clone itself: This may be a read error: a much more frequent sequence differs by one nucleotide. The chain is built from TRBV3-1 (or the pseudogene TRBV3-2) and TRBJ2-1; D may be TRBD2 (5 bases). Germline lookup yields CDR1 LGHDT and CDR2 YNNKEL (reference sequence). The V end was cut by 6 bases, the J end by 10 bases, with 19 bases between. The CDR3 runs to 14 residues. CDR3 protein: CASRGRHAPAEQFF. In DNA, the CDR3 is TGTGCCAGCAGGGGGAGACACGCACCTGCGGAGCAGTTCTTC.

This rearrangement joins TRBV12-3 or TRBV12-4 to TRBJ2-1; 11 positions agree with TRBD2. The junction had 5 bases not matched to a gene; V was cut back by 6 bases and J by 10 bases. The CDR3 is 13 amino acids. CDR3 protein: CASSPRLAGEQFF. In DNA form, the CDR3 reads TGTGCCAGCAGCCCTAGACTAGCGGGAGAGCAGTTCTTC.

This clone was recorded only once. V and J are TRBV28 and TRBJ1-1; D remains ambiguous. V lost 7 bases to trimming and J lost 1 base, with 4 bases between them. Germline CDR1 reads MDHEN; CDR2 reads SYDVKM. The CDR3 runs 11 residues. The CDR3 DNA sequence: TGTGCCAGCACCCAGAACACTGAAGCTTTCTTT. Protein product: CASTQNTEAFF. Looking up the rest from reference TRBV28 and TRBJ1-1 gives the full variable domain: DVKVTQSSRYLVKRTGEKVFLECVQDMDHENMFWYRQDPGLGLRLIYFSYDVKMKEKGDIPEGYSVSREKKERFSLILESASTNQTSMYLCASTQNTEAFFGQGTRLTVV.

This rearrangement joins TRBV14 to TRBJ1-1; D possibly corresponds to TRBD1 (5 bases). V dropped 3 bases and J dropped 1 base, with 12 bases sitting between them. Germline CDR1 SGHDN, CDR2 FVKESK. CDR3 size: 15 residues. CDR3 sequence reads: CASSHSNRRNTEAFF. The CDR3 DNA follows: TGTGCCAGCAGCCACAGCAACAGGAGGAACACTGAAGCTTTCTTT.

V is TRBV6-5 and J is TRBJ1-4; 10 bases agree with TRBD1. The CDR3 has 15 residues. In germline, CDR1 is MNHEY, CDR2 SVGAGI. Unmatched junction bases numbered 5, after V lost 2 bases and J lost 8 bases. The CDR3 sequence is CASSYEGTGVEKLFF. The CDR3 bases are TGTGCCAGCAGTTACGAGGGGACAGGGGTCGAAAAACTGTTTTTT.

This clone was counted only a few times. This rearrangement joins TRBV19 to TRBJ1-3, with D tentatively TRBD1 (5 bases). The CDR3 contains 16 residues. CDR1 and CDR2 from the germline V gene are LNHDA and SQIVND (reference sequence). Deletions cut 6 bases from V and 8 bases from J, with 23 bases between. The DNA for the CDR3 is TGTGCCAGTAGACCGACGGTCGGGGGGTTCTGGGACACCATATATTTT. It translates to CASRPTVGGFWDTIYF.

This chain uses TRBV4-3 with TRBJ1-1; the match to TRBD1 covers 7 bases. The trim removed 4 bases at V and 5 bases at J, leaving 10 bases unmatched. Germline CDR1 is LGHNA and CDR2 is YSLEER. The CDR3 runs 15 residues. The CDR3 spells CASSPFQGGRTEAFF. CDR3 sequence (DNA): TGCGCCAGCAGCCCTTTTCAGGGGGGCCGGACTGAAGCTTTCTTT.

The sample holds one count of this clone. The V gene is TRBV10-2, the J gene TRBJ2-5, with 11 bases matching TRBD2. Losses at the gene ends were 1 base for V and 4 bases for J; bases not matched to a gene: 2. The CDR3 length is 15 residues. The V gene's germline CDR1 is WSHSY and CDR2 SAAADI. The CDR3 DNA reads TGCGCCAGCAGTGAGTTAGCGGGAGGGGGAGAGACCCAGTACTTC. Residues: CASSELAGGGETQYF.

The chain employs TRBV6-5 and TRBJ1-1; D is unresolved. This CDR3 comprises 12 residues. CDR1 MNHEY and CDR2 SVGAGI come from the germline V gene. Trimming stripped 11 bases from V and 0 bases from J, with 10 bases between. DNA of the CDR3: TGTGCCTCCTTGCGAATGAACACTGAAGCTTTCTTT. This translates into CASLRMNTEAFF.

This sequence joins TRBV6-4 and TRBJ2-1; perhaps TRBD2 as D (5 bases). CDR1 and CDR2 (germline): MRHNA, SNTAGT. CDR3 length: 15 residues. With 4 bases removed from V and 4 bases from J, the gap between germline ends came to 14 bases. CDR3 coding DNA: TGTGCCAGCAGTGTAGGATTCGGGGAATACAATGAGCAGTTCTTC. Translated: CASSVGFGEYNEQFF.

This clone was found a few times. This chain uses TRBV5-5 with TRBJ1-6; D is uncertain. The length of the CDR3 is 16 residues. Germline V CDR1 and CDR2: SGHKS, YYEKEE (reference sequence). V lost 5 bases, J lost 5 bases, and 17 bases lay in between. CDR3 bases: TGTGCCAGCAGAGGTTTGCAGACAAATAATAATTCACCCCTCCACTTT. Amino acids: CASRGLQTNNNSPLHF.

V gene TRBV5-6 combines with J gene TRBJ2-6; D might be TRBD2 (5 bases). This CDR3 region has 15 residues. Germline CDR1 SGHDT, CDR2 YYEEEE. V gave up 2 bases and J gave up 0 bases, with 6 bases separating them. The CDR3 protein is CASSFRGSGANVLTF. Here the CDR3 DNA reads TGTGCCAGCAGCTTTCGGGGCTCTGGGGCCAACGTCCTGACTTTC.

V usage is TRBV4-3 and J usage is TRBJ2-5; 9 nucleotides match TRBD2. Germline V gene lookup returns CDR1 LGHNA and CDR2 YSLEER. The CDR3 covers 16 residues. The V and J ends lost 6 bases and 4 bases, in that order; junction bases with no gene match: 12. CDR3 loop: CASSQGSGRSTETQYF. The CDR3 DNA reads as TGCGCCAGCAGTCAGGGTAGCGGGAGATCGACAGAGACCCAGTACTTC.

The chain links TRBV25-1 to TRBJ1-4, with 9 bases lining up with TRBD1. Looked up from germline, CDR1 is MGHDK and CDR2 is SYGVNS. The CDR3 is made up of 13 amino acids. Trimming at V came to 4 bases and at J to 7 bases, leaving 1 base not matched to a gene. For the CDR3, the DNA is TGTGCCAGCAGTGGGGACAGGGTTGAAAAACTGTTTTTT. This gives the protein CASSGDRVEKLFF.

J is TRBJ1-2 and V is TRBV29-1, with TRBD1 identical over 11 bases. The germline V gene has CDR1 SQVTM and CDR2 ANQGSEA. J gave up 3 bases and V 3 bases, and 6 bases lay outside the gene matches. This CDR3 region has 15 residues. The CDR3 DNA sequence: TGCAGCGTTGAGGGAGAGGGACAGGGGGACTATGGCTACACCTTC. It codes for CSVEGEGQGDYGYTF.

The chain joins TRBV28 to TRBJ1-4, with 9 bases lining up with TRBD1. In germline, CDR1 is MDHEN, CDR2 SYDVKM. This CDR3 is built from 15 residues. Trimming cost V 5 bases and J 5 bases; bases outside gene matches: 6. CDR3 DNA sequence: TGTGCCAGCAGTCCTGGGACAGGGTGGAATGAAAAACTGTTTTTT. Translation: CASSPGTGWNEKLFF.

The chain carries TRBV6-5 and TRBJ1-2; no firm D call. The germline V and J ends were trimmed by 0 bases and 4 bases, with 9 bases remaining between them. The germline CDR1 and CDR2 sequences are MNHEY and SVGAGI. This CDR3 contains 14 residues. The CDR3 is CASSYSGDPYGYTF. As DNA, the CDR3 is TGTGCCAGCAGTTACTCCGGGGATCCCTATGGCTACACCTTC.

The chain has TRBV25-1 and TRBJ1-6, with D possibly TRBD1 on 6 matching bases. Germline V gene lookup returns CDR1 MGHDK and CDR2 SYGVNS. The CDR3 covers 15 residues. V lost 2 bases, J lost 7 bases, and 12 bases lay in between. The CDR3 DNA reads as TGTGCCAGCAGTGAACATAGGGGGTGGAATTCACCCCTCCACTTT. Protein sequence: CASSEHRGWNSPLHF.

The chain uses TRBV6-5 and TRBJ1-6, with 7 bases identical to TRBD1. The germline CDR1 and CDR2 sequences are MNHEY and SVGAGI. The CDR3 covers 15 residues. Losses at the gene ends were 2 bases for V and 6 bases for J; bases not matched to a gene: 4. CDR3 DNA sequence: TGTGCCAGCAGTTACGGGACAGAGATTAATTCACCCCTCCACTTT. Translated, it gives CASSYGTEINSPLHF.

This clone occurred a few times. This sequence joins TRBV7-2 and TRBJ1-1; D not resolved. Trimming left V 2 bases short and J 7 bases short, with 8 bases between. CDR3 length equals 12 residues. Per the germline V gene, CDR1 is SGHTA and CDR2 is FQGNSA. The CDR3 is CASSLLASEAFF. DNA for the CDR3: TGTGCCAGCAGCTTATTGGCCAGTGAAGCTTTCTTT.

This clone was seen only a few times. This chain uses TRBV29-1 with TRBJ1-1; D unresolved. Trimming pared 8 bases from V and 10 bases from J, leaving 23 bases between. The CDR3 is 13 amino acids. The V gene's germline CDR1 is SQVTM and CDR2 ANQGSEA. The CDR3 nucleotides are TGCAGCTCTCTTCCCTATGAGAGGCGGGGAGCTTTCTTT. Its protein is CSSLPYERRGAFF. Variable domain in full (rest from reference TRBV29-1 and TRBJ1-1): SAVISQKPSRDICQRGTSLTIQCQVDSQVTMMFWYRQQPGQSLTLIATANQGSEATYESGFVIDKFPISRPNLTFSTLTVSNMSPEDSSIYLCSSLPYERRGAFFGQGTRLTVV.

The chain combines TRBV5-5 with TRBJ1-6; tentative D call: TRBD1 (6 bases). Deletions cut 4 bases from V and 6 bases from J, with 20 bases between. This CDR3 spans 17 amino acids. Germline loops: CDR1 SGHKS, CDR2 YYEKEE (reference sequence). CDR3 loop: CASSPTRGGAFNSPLHF. The CDR3 DNA sequence: TGTGCCAGCAGCCCAACGAGAGGGGGGGCATTTAATTCACCCCTCCACTTT.